The entry below gives a single TCR beta chain sequence along with its context. This record comes from a study of T cell changes during pregnancy in multiple sclerosis. Generated by immunoSEQ multiplex PCR, the TCRdb table keeps only in-frame clones and is missing some. The repertoire holds approximately 83,000 clones, approximately 92% seen once, with approximately 4.7% in the top ten. The CDR3 consists of 15 residues. The V end was cut by 1 base, the J end by 6 bases, with 13 bases between. Germline values: CDR1 LNHDA, CDR2 SQIVND (reference sequence). This rearrangement joins TRBV19 to TRBJ1-5, with D perhaps TRBD1 (5 bases). The receptor was derived from a female donor with multiple sclerosis, enrolled in a pregnancy study. The source material was peripheral blood, sampled in the first trimester of pregnancy. The CDR3 sequence: CASSIVGGVFQPQHF. DNA for the CDR3: TGTGCCAGTAGTATAGTCGGGGGGGTATTTCAGCCCCAGCATTTT.